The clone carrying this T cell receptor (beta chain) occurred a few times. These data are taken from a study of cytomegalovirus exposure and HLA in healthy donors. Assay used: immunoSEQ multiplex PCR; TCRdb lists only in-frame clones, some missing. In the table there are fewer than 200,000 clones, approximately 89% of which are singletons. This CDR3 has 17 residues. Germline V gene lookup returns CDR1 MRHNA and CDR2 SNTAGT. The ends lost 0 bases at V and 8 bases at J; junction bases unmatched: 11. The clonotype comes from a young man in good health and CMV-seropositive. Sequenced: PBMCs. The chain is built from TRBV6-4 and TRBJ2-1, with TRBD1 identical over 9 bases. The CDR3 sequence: CASSDSSPGTGSDEQFF. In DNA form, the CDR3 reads TGTGCCAGCAGTGACTCGTCCCCCGGGACAGGGAGCGATGAGCAGTTCTTC.